What follows describes a single T cell receptor (beta chain). With 1 base removed from V and 4 bases from J, the gap between germline ends came to 19 bases. This CDR3 is 17 amino acids long. Germline V gene lookup returns CDR1 MNHNS and CDR2 SASEGT. The sample belongs to a study of blood T cell repertoires in COVID-19. Study as a whole: The study drew acute and convalescent COVID-19 samples from the United States, Italy and Spain. Nucleic acid was either cDNA or gDNA, and it came from T cells, B-cell-depleted T cells, or PBMCs.

Original processing methods: The assay estimated nucleated cells by amplifying reference gene primers. Libraries were prepared by immunoSEQ multiplex PCR; TCRdb keeps only in-frame clonotypes and omits some of them. V and J calls and clone size are as listed in that table; D and trimming were resolved from the DNA. The table has more than 110,000 clones, 70% to 90% seen once. The gene calls are TRBV6-1 and TRBJ1-1; no definite D call. The sample taken for sequencing was peripheral blood. The clonotype was recovered from a woman older than 75 with acute or convalescent COVID-19. As DNA, the CDR3 is TGTGCCAGCAGTGAAGAAGTCAGGTCCATAGTAGGCACTGAAGCTTTCTTT. Protein sequence: CASSEEVRSIVGTEAFF.